A selection of T cell receptor beta chains follows, all from one sample in a study of shared clonotypes between healthy human individuals. Only in-frame clones appear in the TCRdb table, and some are missing; sequencing was by immunoSEQ multiplex PCR. The sample includes about 680,000 clones, 73% of them seen just once. The sample consisted of memory CD4+ T cells sorted from blood. The receptor source for this set is a woman younger than 45 in good health. Both conserved end residues are part of each CDR3. D genes are given only for firm matches. The listing skips clone size in some rows; elsewhere it reads once, few, many or a size class.

- TRBJ2-7 - TRBV11-2 CASSSQTYTEQYF TGTGCCAGCAGCTCCCAGACTTATACCGAGCAGTACTTC
- TRBJ2-3 - TRBV6-5 CASSYFGGQTQYF TGTGCCAGCAGTTACTTCGGGGGACAGACGCAGTATTTT
- TRBJ1-3 few TRBV6-5 CASRRGISGNTIYF TGTGCCAGCAGGCGAGGGATATCGGGAAACACCATATATTTT
- TRBJ2-7 - TRBV5-1 CASSPQSSYEQYF TGCGCCAGCAGCCCGCAGAGCTCCTACGAGCAGTACTTC
TRBD2 TRBJ2-3 - TRBV29-1 CSVGPPAGGLDTQYF TGCAGCGTTGGCCCCCCAGCGGGAGGTCTAGATACGCAGTATTTT
- TRBJ1-1 - TRBV19 CASSIMGGTTEAFF TGTGCCAGTAGTATAATGGGGGGGACGACTGAAGCTTTCTTT
- TRBJ2-1 - TRBV19 CASRAGYSYNEQFF TGTGCCAGTAGGGCTGGATACTCCTACAATGAGCAGTTCTTC
TRBD2 TRBJ2-5 - TRBV5-1 CASSFGLASETQYF TGCGCCAGCAGCTTCGGACTAGCCAGCGAGACCCAGTACTTC
TRBD1 TRBJ2-7 - TRBV28 CASSFFGTGFDEQYF TGTGCCAGCAGTTTTTTCGGGACAGGGTTTGACGAGCAGTACTTC
- TRBJ1-1 many TRBV11-2 CASSFRGGTEAFF TGTGCCAGCAGCTTTAGAGGTGGAACTGAAGCTTTCTTT
- TRBJ1-2 - TRBV10-2 CASSDPRRNYGYTF TGCGCCAGCAGTGACCCCCGGAGAAACTATGGCTACACCTTC
- TRBJ2-2 - TRBV7-9 CASSLRGRYTGELFF TGTGCCAGCAGCTTGAGGGGACGGTACACCGGGGAGCTGTTTTTT
TRBD1 TRBJ2-7 - TRBV5-1 CASSLGDRDQGEQYF TGCGCCAGCAGCTTGGGGGACAGGGACCAGGGCGAGCAGTACTTC
- TRBJ2-6 - TRBV5-1 CASSSGQSGANVLTF TGCGCCAGCAGCTCCGGACAGTCTGGGGCCAACGTCCTGACTTTC
- TRBJ2-1 - TRBV6-5 CASSYRLENNEQFF TGTGCCAGCAGTTACCGACTAGAGAACAATGAGCAGTTCTTC
- TRBJ1-2 - TRBV5-1 CASSSIGGRGYTF TGCGCCAGCAGCTCCATCGGCGGACGCGGCTACACCTTC
- TRBJ2-5 - TRBV30 CAWSHRDRETQYF TGTGCCTGGAGTCACCGGGACCGGGAGACCCAGTACTTC
TRBD2 TRBJ2-1 - TRBV5-1 CASSSGLAGLDEQFF TGCGCCAGCAGCTCCGGACTAGCGGGACTGGATGAGCAGTTCTTC
- TRBJ1-5 - TRBV6-5 CASSDGSAKNQPQHF TGTGCCAGCAGCGACGGTTCGGCGAAAAATCAGCCCCAGCATTTT
TRBD1 TRBJ2-5 - TRBV4-2 CASSQMTGTWETQYF TGTGCCAGCAGCCAGATGACAGGGACGTGGGAGACCCAGTACTTC
- TRBJ2-5 - TRBV5-4 CASSLDEGTQYF TGTGCCAGCAGCCTGGATGAAGGGACCCAGTACTTC
- TRBJ2-7 - TRBV18 CASSPRHDLYEQYF TGTGCCAGCTCACCGCGACATGACCTCTACGAGCAGTACTTC
- TRBJ1-3 - TRBV18 CASSPGPGSGNTIYF TGTGCCAGCTCACCTGGACCGGGCAGCGGAAACACCATATATTTT
- TRBJ1-4 - TRBV9 CASSVGDLDEKLFF TGTGCCAGCAGCGTAGGGGATTTGGATGAAAAACTGTTTTTT
- TRBJ2-5 - TRBV7-2 CASSLVREETQYF TGTGCCAGCAGCTTAGTTCGGGAAGAGACCCAGTACTTC
TRBD2 TRBJ2-1 - TRBV25-1 CASSELGSGGYNEQFF TGTGCCAGCAGTGAATTAGGTAGCGGGGGATACAATGAGCAGTTCTTC
- TRBJ1-2 - TRBV21-1 CASSKVADSYYGYTF TGTGCCAGCAGCAAGGTTGCGGACAGCTACTATGGCTACACCTTC
- TRBJ1-2 - TRBV30 CAWSAPIRAQYGYTF TGTGCCTGGAGTGCCCCCATAAGGGCGCAGTATGGCTACACCTTC
- TRBJ1-1 - TRBV4-1 CASSQVQGSTEAFF TGCGCCAGCAGCCAAGTACAGGGATCGACTGAAGCTTTCTTT